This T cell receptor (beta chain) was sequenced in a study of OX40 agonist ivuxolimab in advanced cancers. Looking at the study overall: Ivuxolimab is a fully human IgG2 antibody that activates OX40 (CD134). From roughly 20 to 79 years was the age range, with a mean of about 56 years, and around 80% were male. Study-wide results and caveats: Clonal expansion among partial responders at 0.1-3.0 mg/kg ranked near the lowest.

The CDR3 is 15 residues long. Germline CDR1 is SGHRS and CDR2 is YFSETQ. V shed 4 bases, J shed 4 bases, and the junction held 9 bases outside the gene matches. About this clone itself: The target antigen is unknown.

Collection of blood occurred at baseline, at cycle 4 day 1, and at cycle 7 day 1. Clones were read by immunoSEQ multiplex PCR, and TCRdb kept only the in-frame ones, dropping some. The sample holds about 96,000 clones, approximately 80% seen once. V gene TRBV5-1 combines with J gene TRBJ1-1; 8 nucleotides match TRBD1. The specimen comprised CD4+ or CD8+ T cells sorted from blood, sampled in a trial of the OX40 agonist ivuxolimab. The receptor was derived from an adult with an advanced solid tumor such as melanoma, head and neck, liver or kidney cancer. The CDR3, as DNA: TGCGCCAGCAGCCACGGGACAGGAATCAGCACTGAAGCTTTCTTT. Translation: CASSHGTGISTEAFF.